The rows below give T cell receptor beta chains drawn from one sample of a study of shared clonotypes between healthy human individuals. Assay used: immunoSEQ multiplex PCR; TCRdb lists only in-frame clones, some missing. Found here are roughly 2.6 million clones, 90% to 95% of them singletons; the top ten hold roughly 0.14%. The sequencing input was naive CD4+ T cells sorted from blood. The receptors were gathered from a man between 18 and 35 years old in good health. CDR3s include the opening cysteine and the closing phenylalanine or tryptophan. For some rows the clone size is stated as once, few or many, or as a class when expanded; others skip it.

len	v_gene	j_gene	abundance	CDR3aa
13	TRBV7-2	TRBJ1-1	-	CASSPRPNTEAFF
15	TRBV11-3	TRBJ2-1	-	CASSFRDRGRGEQFF
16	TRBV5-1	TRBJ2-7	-	CASSPSGTSGTGEQYF
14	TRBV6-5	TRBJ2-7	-	CASSTGLAGGEQYF
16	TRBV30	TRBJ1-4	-	CAWSGRQGAKYEKLFF
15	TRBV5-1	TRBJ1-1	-	CASSLVGDSNTEAFF
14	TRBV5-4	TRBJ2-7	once	CASRYEAGLSEQYF
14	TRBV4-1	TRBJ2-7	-	CASSQAGDIHEQYF
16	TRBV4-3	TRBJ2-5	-	CASSQGQGLAEETQYF
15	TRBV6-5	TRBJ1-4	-	CASSILGATNEKLFF
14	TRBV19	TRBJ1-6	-	CASSRQGGHSPLHF
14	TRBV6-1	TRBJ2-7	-	CASKVGHGTYEQYF
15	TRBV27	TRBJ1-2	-	CASRLGQGTNYGYTF
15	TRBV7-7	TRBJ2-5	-	CASSRTGETGETQYF
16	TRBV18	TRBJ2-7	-	CASSTGTGGFIYEQYF
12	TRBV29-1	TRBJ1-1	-	CSVGQGAVEAFF
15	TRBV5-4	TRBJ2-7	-	CASSLWDRLSYEQYF
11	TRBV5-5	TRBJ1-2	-	CASSLVGGYTF
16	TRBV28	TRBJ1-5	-	CASSSPQYRVHQPQHF
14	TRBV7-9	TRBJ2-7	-	CASSFSGLDYEQYF
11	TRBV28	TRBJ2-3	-	CASSLKLQKYF
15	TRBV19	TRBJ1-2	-	CASSMPLGQGDGYTF
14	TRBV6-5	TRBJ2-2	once	CASYRSGNTGELFF
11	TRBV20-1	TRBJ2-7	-	CSARQGYEQYF
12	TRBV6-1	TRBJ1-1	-	CASSRLDREAFF
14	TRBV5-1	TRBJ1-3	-	CASSLGSSGNTIYF
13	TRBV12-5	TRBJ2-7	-	CASGPIRGDEQYF
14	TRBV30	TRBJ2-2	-	CAWSGFRGTGELFF
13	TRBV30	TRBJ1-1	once	CAWRRDKNTEAFF
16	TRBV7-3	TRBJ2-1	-	CASSALLAGGLGEQFF
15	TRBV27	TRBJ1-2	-	CASRTPTGGDYGYTF
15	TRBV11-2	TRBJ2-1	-	CASSFSSGSGTEQFF
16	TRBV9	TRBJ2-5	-	CASSVGASGGVETQYF
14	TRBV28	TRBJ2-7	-	CASTLGGNSYEQYF
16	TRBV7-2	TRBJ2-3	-	CASSRVAGGSADTQYF
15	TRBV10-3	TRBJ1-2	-	CATIPQGSANYGYTF
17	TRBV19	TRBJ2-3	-	CASSIDQGGGWADTQYF
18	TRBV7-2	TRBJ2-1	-	CASSLSKLAGGWTNEQFF
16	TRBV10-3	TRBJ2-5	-	CAISEGRRTGGETQYF
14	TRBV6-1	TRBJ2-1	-	CASRGLAGNNEQFF
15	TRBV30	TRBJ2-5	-	CAWKLASGGRETQYF
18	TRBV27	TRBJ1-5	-	CASSAPDRQFRVDQPQHF